Listed below are T cell receptor beta chains from one sample, sequenced in a study of blood T cell repertoires in COVID-19. Assay: immunoSEQ multiplex PCR; the TCRdb copy retains only in-frame clones and omits some. This sample has about 100,000 clones, with roughly 92% found just once. The specimen sequenced was peripheral blood. These TCRs come from a man aged 50-59 years with active COVID-19. The CDR3 runs from the conserved cysteine through the conserved F or W. D genes are given only for firm matches. Clone size is shown for a subset of rows, as once, few, many or a class of expanded clone.

len,abundance,d_gene,j_gene,v_gene,CDR3nt,CDR3aa
11,NA,NA,TRBJ2-1,TRBV20-1,TGCAGTGCCCCTCGAGAGAATGAGCAGTTCTTC,CSAPRENEQFF
14,NA,NA,TRBJ1-1,TRBV6-1,TGTGCCAGCAGTGAGCACAGGGCAAACACTGAAGCTTTCTTT,CASSEHRANTEAFF
14,NA,NA,TRBJ2-7,TRBV6-5,TGTGCCAGCAGTTACTCCGGACAGTCCTACGAGCAGTACTTC,CASSYSGQSYEQYF
17,NA,NA,TRBJ1-3,TRBV19,TGTGCCAGTAGTATCGACCCCCGGGACACCTCTGGAAACACCATATATTTT,CASSIDPRDTSGNTIYF
13,NA,TRBD1,TRBJ2-1,TRBV7-3,TGTGCCAGCGGACAGGGACGTTACAATGAGCAGTTCTTC,CASGQGRYNEQFF
14,NA,NA,TRBJ2-2,TRBV5-1,TGCGCCAGCAGCCCCTCAGGGGTGGACGGGGAGCTGTTTTTT,CASSPSGVDGELFF
15,NA,NA,TRBJ1-5,TRBV11-2,TGTGCCAGCAGATTGGGGGGTGGCCCAAATCAGCCCCAGCATTTT,CASRLGGGPNQPQHF
19,NA,TRBD2,TRBJ2-7,TRBV4-2,TGTGCCAGCAGCCAAGGCGCGTTTACCGGGACTAGCGGTTCCTACGAGCAGTACTTC,CASSQGAFTGTSGSYEQYF
14,NA,TRBD1,TRBJ2-7,TRBV27,TGTGCCAGCAGTGATTTCGGGACAGACTACGAGCAGTACTTC,CASSDFGTDYEQYF
14,NA,NA,TRBJ1-2,TRBV2,TGTGCCAGCAGTGTAGAGGGAGCTAACTATGGCTACACCTTC,CASSVEGANYGYTF
18,NA,NA,TRBJ1-5,TRBV4-1,TGCGCCAGCAGCCAAGAAGATATGGGAGGGTATAGCAATCAGCCCCAGCATTTT,CASSQEDMGGYSNQPQHF
14,once,TRBD1,TRBJ1-2,TRBV28,TGTGCCAGCAGTTTATGGACAGGGGTCTATGGCTACACCTTC,CASSLWTGVYGYTF
15,NA,TRBD1,TRBJ2-7,TRBV18,TGTGCCAGCTCACCCCAACAGGGGGCCTCCTACGAGCAGTACTTC,CASSPQQGASYEQYF
13,NA,NA,TRBJ2-7,TRBV28,TGTGCCAGCAGGACGGGGGGCACCTACGACCAGTACTTC,CASRTGGTYDQYF
16,once,TRBD2,TRBJ2-3,TRBV5-1,TGCGCCAGCAGCACGGGACTAGCGGGAGCCACAGATACGCAGTATTTT,CASSTGLAGATDTQYF
11,NA,NA,TRBJ1-1,TRBV30,TGTGCCTGGAGTAGAGGACAGGAAGCTTTCTTT,CAWSRGQEAFF
13,NA,NA,TRBJ1-1,TRBV18,TGTGCCAGCTCACCGGACAGCAACACTGAAGCTTTCTTT,CASSPDSNTEAFF
13,NA,NA,TRBJ2-7,TRBV28,TGTGCCAGCAGGCGTACGGGGTCGTACGAGCAGTACTTC,CASRRTGSYEQYF
17,NA,TRBD2,TRBJ2-1,TRBV24-1,TGTGCCACCAGTGAGGGCGGACTAGCGGGAGTCAACAATGAGCAGTTCTTC,CATSEGGLAGVNNEQFF
14,NA,TRBD1,TRBJ2-7,TRBV5-5,TGTGCCAGCAGCTCGTGGGACAGGGGAGTGGAGCAGTACTTC,CASSSWDRGVEQYF
15,once,TRBD1,TRBJ1-1,TRBV27,TGTGCCAGCAGTTTGGCGGGACAGATGAACACTGAAGCTTTCTTT,CASSLAGQMNTEAFF
15,NA,NA,TRBJ2-2,TRBV11-2,TGTGCCAGCATCCACCGGGACACGAACACCGGGGAGCTGTTTTTT,CASIHRDTNTGELFF
17,NA,NA,TRBJ2-6,TRBV5-8,TGTGCCAGCAGCTTGAACAGGCGAATAGCTGGGGCCAACGTCCTGACTTTC,CASSLNRRIAGANVLTF
13,NA,TRBD1,TRBJ2-7,TRBV24-1,TGTGCCACCAGTAAAGGACAGGGCTACGAGCAGTACTTC,CATSKGQGYEQYF
16,NA,NA,TRBJ1-2,TRBV4-1,TGCGCCAGCAGCCAAGAGCAAGGGGGACCGCGCTATGGCTACACCTTC,CASSQEQGGPRYGYTF
14,NA,TRBD1,TRBJ1-2,TRBV11-2,TGTGCCAGCAGCTCGACAGGGGTAGGGTATGGCTACACCTTC,CASSSTGVGYGYTF
13,NA,NA,TRBJ1-5,TRBV5-1,TGCGCCAGCAGCTTGGGTGTCGATCAGCCCCAGCATTTT,CASSLGVDQPQHF
12,NA,NA,TRBJ1-1,TRBV29-1,TGCAGCTCAGGACACCCCAACACTGAAGCTTTCTTT,CSSGHPNTEAFF
14,once,TRBD1,TRBJ2-2,TRBV6-5,TGTGCCAGCAGGGGGACAGGGATAGTAGGGGAGCTGTTTTTT,CASRGTGIVGELFF
18,NA,TRBD2,TRBJ2-2,TRBV7-3,TGTGCCAGCAGCTCCCGCAGAAGTGGCGGGAGAGCTCCCGGGGAGCTGTTTTTT,CASSSRRSGGRAPGELFF
15,NA,NA,TRBJ1-6,TRBV5-1,TGCGCCAGCAGCTTGGACAGGGTAGTTAATTCACCCCTCCACTTT,CASSLDRVVNSPLHF
14,NA,TRBD2,TRBJ2-7,TRBV19,TGTGCCAGTACCCCTTCGGGGGGATTAAACGAGCAGTACTTC,CASTPSGGLNEQYF
17,NA,TRBD2,TRBJ2-3,TRBV14,TGTGCCAGCAGCCAAGGGGGACTAGCGGGAGGGCCGGATACGCAGTATTTT,CASSQGGLAGGPDTQYF
16,NA,TRBD2,TRBJ2-7,TRBV5-1,TGCGCCAGCAGCTTGGGAGCCCAGCGGGAGAGTGGCGAGCAGTACTTC,CASSLGAQRESGEQYF
14,NA,NA,TRBJ1-4,TRBV6-2/TRBV6-3,TGTGCCAGCAGCCGACGGGAGTTAAATGAAAAACTGTTTTTT,CASSRRELNEKLFF
12,NA,NA,TRBJ2-1,TRBV29-1,TGCAGCGTTGTTCGTATGGGGGCCGAGCAGTTCTTC,CSVVRMGAEQFF
11,NA,NA,TRBJ2-1,TRBV18,TGTGCCAGCTCATCCGCCGGGGAGCAGTTCTTC,CASSSAGEQFF
15,NA,TRBD1,TRBJ1-1,TRBV7-3,TGTGCCAGCAGCTTAAGGGGACAGGCCCAAGGTGAAGCTTTCTTT,CASSLRGQAQGEAFF
16,NA,NA,TRBJ2-4,TRBV6-1,TGTGCCAGCAGTGAAGCGAGCGTTCTAGCCAAAAACATTCAGTACTTC,CASSEASVLAKNIQYF
15,NA,NA,TRBJ1-5,TRBV27,TGTGCCAGCAGTCCTCTGGGGGCGTTGGGGCAGCCCCAGCATTTT,CASSPLGALGQPQHF
15,NA,NA,TRBJ2-5,TRBV7-8,TGTGCCAGCAGCGCGACAACGGGAACGCAAGAGACCCAGTACTTC,CASSATTGTQETQYF
16,NA,TRBD2,TRBJ2-3,TRBV10-3,TGTGCCATCAGTGAAAGGACTAGCGGGACGGGCGATACGCAGTATTTT,CAISERTSGTGDTQYF
16,NA,TRBD1,TRBJ2-7,TRBV11-2,TGTGCCAGCAGCTTAGCCTCGACAGGGGGCCATCGGGAGCAGTACTTC,CASSLASTGGHREQYF